Described below is a single T cell receptor beta chain sequence and its context. Distinct nucleotide sequences in the sample also encode this CDR3. The entry originates in a study of shared clonotypes between healthy human individuals. CDR3 length: 14 amino acids. Per germline, CDR1 MNHEY and CDR2 SMNVEV (reference sequence). V was clipped by 5 bases and J by 5 bases; unmatched bases: 5. Assay: immunoSEQ multiplex PCR; the TCRdb copy retains only in-frame clones and omits some. The sample carries over a million clones, 75% recorded once. This receptor was identified in a man younger than 30 in good health. Sequencing input: memory CD4+ T cells sorted from blood. Stated subset: CD45RA-negative fraction. The rearrangement links TRBV27 to TRBJ1-5; 8 bases are shared with TRBD1. CDR3 DNA: TGTGCCAGCAGTCCAGGGACAGGTTATCAGCCCCAGCATTTT. It is translated as CASSPGTGYQPQHF.